This T cell receptor beta chain was captured in a study of long-term antiretroviral therapy in people with HIV. This CDR3 is built from 16 residues. CDR1 KGHSH and CDR2 LQKENI come from the germline V gene. V lost 6 bases to trimming and J lost 0 bases; unmatched junction nucleotides: 7. Version v3.0 of the immunoSEQ assay was performed at survey level. The repertoire was sequenced with immunoSEQ multiplex PCR; TCRdb's copy has only in-frame clones and lacks some. Of over 9,500 clones detected, under 85% appear once; the ten largest clones hold over 20%. This receptor was identified in a man aged 35-49 years with HIV. The sequenced sample was unsorted PBMCs, obtained 1.8 years before starting antiretroviral therapy. The chain joins TRBV18 to TRBJ2-3; 9 positions agree with TRBD1. CDR3 region: CASSQLGQGSTDTQYF. CDR3 coding DNA: TGTGCCAGCTCCCAATTAGGACAGGGGAGCACAGATACGCAGTATTTT.